This T cell receptor (beta chain) was profiled in a study of cytotoxic CD8 clonotypes in ibrutinib-treated CLL (dated by TCRdb to the early 2020s). The study in broad terms: The cohort included roughly 15 treatment-naive and around 10 relapsed/refractory patients; 17 were IGHV unmutated. Partial responses were observed in about 25 patients and complete responses in 2; after a median follow-up of about 69 months, remission was maintained in around 14 patients and progression was observed in approximately 12. Cryopreserved peripheral blood mononuclear cells were obtained before treatment, at response, and at either sustained remission or disease progression. Samples at response were collected after a median of roughly twelve months of treatment, with a range of about 6 to 36 months. Samples averaged approximately 240,000 productive templates and just under 95,000 productive rearrangements. Of the 90 or so participants in the trial, roughly 26 had longitudinal samples available. Patients were still on ibrutinib when every remission and progressive disease sample was collected. The paper as a whole reports these results and caveats: Public clonotypes were rare and either contracted or stayed stable during treatment, and the rise in clonality at ibrutinib response reflected the expansion of private clonotypes. Sampling times were not matched between sustained-remission and progressing patients, and lymph node repertoires were not studied. An increase in clonality was observed at ibrutinib response, with clonality remaining stable during sustained remission and falling back toward baseline at progression. Baseline clonality was found to be higher than that of age-matched healthy donors and was strongly correlated with circulating CD8+ T-cell counts.

On a MiSeq, deep resolution sequencing aimed for a depth between 1 in 1 million and 1 in 200,000 T cells, with each clonotype covered approximately 10x on average. The immunoSEQ hsTCRB Kit was used to generate TCR beta libraries. The authors processed their data as follows. ImmunoSEQ Data Assistant and ImmunoSEQ Analyzer were used for data analysis, and V, D and J genes were assigned according to IMGT definitions. Clonality was computed as one minus normalized Shannon entropy of productive rearrangement frequencies, ranging from 0 to 1. Public clonotype analysis was restricted to overrepresented clonotypes comprising at least 0.05% of each patient's repertoire. Approximately 12 age-matched healthy donor repertoires from immuneACCESS were used as controls for clonality. Drawn from immuneACCESS, this table holds only the in-frame rearrangements with V and J called that TCRdb kept. Clones are partly lost; checked studies trace under half to an unresolved V gene and leave the rest unexplained. That table is the source of V, J and clone size, and D and trimming were worked out from the DNA. The sample table shows roughly 220,000 clones, and 70% to 75% are seen once. More than 4.5% of the sample goes to the ten largest clones.

The time point label, as the study defines it: approximately eleven months on ibrutinib. Around 2 micrograms of genomic DNA were extracted from cryopreserved PBMCs for TCR beta library preparation. Longitudinal blood samples from CLL patients on ibrutinib monotherapy underwent high-throughput TCR beta sequencing. The patients took part in an open-label, single-center phase 2 trial of ibrutinib monotherapy. A remark on this clone: Its antigen remains unidentified. The record has no base qualities; no much larger clone is one base away.

Here V drops 8 bases and J drops 2 bases, and the junction holds 6 bases not matched to any gene. Looking up the germline V gene (reference sequence) yields CDR1 WNHNN and CDR2 SYGVQD. Reading from cysteine to phenylalanine, the CDR3 counts 14 amino acids. CDR3 DNA is the only sequence kept; it has 42 bases, read in frame from the first base. The receptor was isolated from a human donor with chronic lymphocytic leukemia. The sequencing used PBMCs, collected after 12 months of ibrutinib treatment. The rearranged segments are TRBV10-1 and TRBJ1-5; 7 bases in the middle match TRBD1. The CDR3 has the sequence CASFPDRGNQPQHF. The DNA is TGCGCCAGCTTTCCCGACAGGGGCAATCAGCCCCAGCATTTT.